The 20 T cell receptor beta chains below come from one sample, sequenced in a study of response to subunit inactivated influenza vaccine. TCRdb analysed the RT-PCR reads with MiXCR anew, one entry per CDR3 protein. The sample includes around 750,000 distinct CDR3 sequences, 21% of them seen just once. Specimen: PBMCs from blood, collected 5 days after vaccination. All receptors come from a man over 45 who received an inactivated influenza vaccine.

The chain carries TRBV25-1 and TRBJ1-2; D gene ambiguous. CDR1 MGHDK and CDR2 SYGVNS come from the germline V gene. Deletions cut 7 bases from V and 7 bases from J, with 16 bases between. The CDR3 runs to 13 residues. CDR3 DNA sequence: TGTGCCAGCAAAGAGGCAGGAGTACGTGGCTACACCTTC. Translated, it gives CASKEAGVRGYTF.

CDR3 bases: TGCAGCGTTGAAGGACAGGGGGTAACCTACGAGCAGTACTTC. This codes for CSVEGQGVTYEQYF. V gene TRBV29-1 combines with J gene TRBJ2-7; 9 positions match TRBD1. The CDR3 length is 14 residues. After removal of 1 base from V and 2 bases from J, the junction contained 3 bases not matched to a gene. From germline, CDR1 is SQVTM and CDR2 ANQGSEA.

This clonotype has just a few counts. The CDR3 DNA reads as TGCAGTGCCTTCCCCATAGAGGGCTCCTACGAGCAGTACTTC. It yields the protein CSAFPIEGSYEQYF. This chain joins TRBV20-1 and TRBJ2-7; tentatively, D is TRBD2 (5 bases). Trimming removed 6 bases at V and 0 bases at J, with 15 bases between. The CDR3 is made up of 14 amino acids. Germline loops: CDR1 DFQATT, CDR2 SNEGSKA (reference sequence).

This clonotype was counted at least ten times. This sequence joins TRBV4-1 and TRBJ2-4; D not certain. CDR1 MGHRA and CDR2 YSYEKL come from the germline V gene. The CDR3 has 13 amino acids. The V end was cut by 1 base, the J end by 8 bases, with 9 bases between. Here the CDR3 DNA reads TGCGCCAGCAGCCAAGGGACGTCGTACATTCAGTACTTC. Translating it yields CASSQGTSYIQYF.

DNA for the CDR3: TGTGCCAGCAGACTAAGACAAAACACTGAAGCTTTCTTT. Translated, it gives CASRLRQNTEAFF. The chain links TRBV7-9 to TRBJ1-1; D is unresolved. Germline V gene sequence: CDR1 SEHNR, CDR2 FQNEAQ (reference sequence). V dropped 6 bases and J dropped 2 bases, with 10 bases sitting between them. The CDR3 is 13 residues long.

This clonotype was counted between two and nine times. The chain carries TRBV30 and TRBJ2-1, with unresolved D. V was pared by 4 bases and J by 2 bases, with 15 bases between. Germline V gene lookup returns CDR1 GTSNPN and CDR2 SVGIG (reference sequence). This CDR3 is 15 amino acids long. The CDR3: CAWTVRRAAYNEQFF. CDR3 nucleotides: TGTGCCTGGACGGTCCGACGGGCCGCCTACAATGAGCAGTTCTTC.

This chain links TRBV6-2 or TRBV6-3 with TRBJ2-5; TRBD2 aligns across 15 bases. V lost 6 bases to trimming and J lost 6 bases; unmatched junction nucleotides: 11. The germline CDR1 and CDR2 sequences are MNHEY and SVGEGT. The CDR3 extends over 17 amino acids. CDR3 nucleotide sequence: TGTGCCAGCAGGGGACTAGCGGGGGGATCGGTAGTGAAGACCCAGTACTTC. Translation gives CASRGLAGGSVVKTQYF.

V usage is TRBV4-2 and J usage is TRBJ2-7; D gene uncertain. The CDR3 sequence is 14 residues long. The germline V and J ends were trimmed by 0 bases and 4 bases, with 10 bases remaining between them. Germline V lookup: CDR1 LGHNA, CDR2 YNFKEQ. CDR3 nucleotides: TGTGCCAGCAGCCAAGATCCCAGAAATTACGAGCAGTACTTC. Translation gives CASSQDPRNYEQYF.

This clonotype was recorded at least ten times. The gene calls are TRBV6-1 and TRBJ1-3; D uncertain. V lost 5 bases, J lost 0 bases, and 11 bases lay in between. Germline loops: CDR1 MNHNS, CDR2 SASEGT. The CDR3 runs to 15 residues. The CDR3: CASSLRGSSGNTIYF. The DNA for the CDR3 is TGTGCCAGCAGTCTCCGCGGCAGCTCTGGAAACACCATATATTTT.

This clonotype occurred a few times. This chain joins TRBV20-1 and TRBJ2-7; the match to TRBD2 covers 8 bases. This CDR3 has 15 residues. Trimming removed 1 base from V and 6 bases from J; junction bases left unmatched: 11. In germline, CDR1 is DFQATT, CDR2 SNEGSKA (reference sequence). DNA for the CDR3: TGCAGTGCTAGAGGACCGGGACTAGGGGCTTCCGAGCAGTACTTC. Protein product: CSARGPGLGASEQYF.

In this sample, this clonotype turned up a few times. The J gene is TRBJ2-7, the V gene TRBV28; D tentatively fits TRBD1 or TRBD2 (5 bases each). The CDR3 spans 15 residues. Trimming pared 5 bases from V and 2 bases from J, leaving 16 bases between. Germline V gene sequence: CDR1 MDHEN, CDR2 SYDVKM. This CDR3 is CASSPGTPPPYEQYF. The CDR3 DNA reads as TGTGCCAGCAGTCCAGGGACCCCACCCCCCTACGAGCAGTACTTC.

This chain joins TRBV6-5 and TRBJ2-1, with TRBD2 as a possible D gene (7 bases). Trimming shortened V by 4 bases and J by 6 bases, and 19 bases separated the two germline ends. CDR3 length equals 16 residues. Germline V gene data show CDR1 as MNHEY and CDR2 as SVGAGI. The CDR3 DNA reads TGTGCCAGCAGTTCACGCCCGGGGGGCGCAGTCAATGAGCAGTTCTTC. Encoded protein: CASSSRPGGAVNEQFF.

This clonotype was seen a few times. The rearrangement uses TRBV28 and TRBJ2-5, with D maybe TRBD2 (5 bases). V shed 7 bases and J shed 8 bases, with 17 bases lying between them. The CDR3 has 13 amino acids. The germline CDR1 and CDR2 sequences are MDHEN and SYDVKM. The CDR3 nucleotides read TGTGCCAGCATAGAGCGGTGGGTCGGAACCCAGTACTTC. This encodes CASIERWVGTQYF.

This clonotype was detected a few times. This chain connects TRBV11-2 to TRBJ2-1, with D perhaps TRBD1 (6 bases). In germline, CDR1 is SGHAT, CDR2 FQNNGV. This CDR3 has 13 amino acids. V lost 2 bases, J lost 9 bases, and 11 bases lay in between. The CDR3 spells CASSLTTGFEQFF. The DNA of the CDR3 is TGTGCCAGCAGCTTAACCACAGGGTTTGAGCAGTTCTTC.

V and J are TRBV6-7 and TRBJ1-2, with D perhaps TRBD1 (6 bases). TRBV6-7 is assigned to the ORF class and has an uncertain function. The CDR3 length is 16 residues. Trimming shortened V by 2 bases and J by 4 bases, and 17 bases separated the two germline ends. CDR3 nucleotides: TGTGCCAGCAGTTACCCGGAATGCGAGGGGGGCTATGGCTACACCTTC. Protein product: CASSYPECEGGYGYTF.

The chain employs TRBV4-3 and TRBJ1-2; no clear D gene. Deletions cut 0 bases from V and 2 bases from J, with 7 bases between. The CDR3 runs to 14 residues. CDR1 is LGHNA and CDR2 is YSLEER in the germline V gene. The CDR3 spells CASSQEKGNYGYTF. The CDR3 DNA sequence: TGCGCCAGCAGCCAAGAGAAGGGAAACTATGGCTACACCTTC.

This clonotype has only a few counts. The CDR3 DNA sequence: TGTGCCAGCAGCTTAACAACCGGGACTCCTAAATCCTACGAGCAGTACTTC. Its protein is CASSLTTGTPKSYEQYF. The chain joins TRBV13 to TRBJ2-7, with D perhaps TRBD2 (6 bases). Germline V CDR1 and CDR2: PRHDT, FYEKMQ (reference sequence). V gave up 2 bases and J gave up 1 base, with 18 bases separating them. The CDR3 totals 17 residues.

The chain joins TRBV6-1 to TRBJ2-3; 7 bases are a match to TRBD2. Losses at the gene ends were 6 bases for V and 0 bases for J; bases not matched to a gene: 9. The germline V gene encodes CDR1 MNHNS and CDR2 SASEGT. The CDR3 loop spans 16 amino acids. CDR3 sequence reads: CASSDYGGTSTDTQYF. CDR3 bases: TGTGCCAGCAGCGACTACGGGGGGACTAGCACAGATACGCAGTATTTT.

This clonotype was seen at least ten times. Relative to the germline gene, one junction end is altered; a read error may explain this. This sequence joins TRBV12-3 or TRBV12-4 and TRBJ1-4; D remains unclear. The CDR3 is 12 amino acids. CDR3 protein: CASSNQAGVQVF. DNA for the CDR3: TGTGCCAGCAGCAACCAAGCGGGAGTTCAGGTTTTT.

The chain links TRBV30 to TRBJ2-3; possibly TRBD2 for D (5 bases). The CDR3 consists of 17 residues. V lost 4 bases and J lost 3, with 23 bases in between. The germline V gene encodes CDR1 GTSNPN and CDR2 SVGIG (reference sequence). This CDR3 reads CAWNHPRPIARTDTQYF. The CDR3 DNA is TGTGCCTGGAATCATCCCCGACCGATAGCGAGGACAGATACGCAGTATTTT.